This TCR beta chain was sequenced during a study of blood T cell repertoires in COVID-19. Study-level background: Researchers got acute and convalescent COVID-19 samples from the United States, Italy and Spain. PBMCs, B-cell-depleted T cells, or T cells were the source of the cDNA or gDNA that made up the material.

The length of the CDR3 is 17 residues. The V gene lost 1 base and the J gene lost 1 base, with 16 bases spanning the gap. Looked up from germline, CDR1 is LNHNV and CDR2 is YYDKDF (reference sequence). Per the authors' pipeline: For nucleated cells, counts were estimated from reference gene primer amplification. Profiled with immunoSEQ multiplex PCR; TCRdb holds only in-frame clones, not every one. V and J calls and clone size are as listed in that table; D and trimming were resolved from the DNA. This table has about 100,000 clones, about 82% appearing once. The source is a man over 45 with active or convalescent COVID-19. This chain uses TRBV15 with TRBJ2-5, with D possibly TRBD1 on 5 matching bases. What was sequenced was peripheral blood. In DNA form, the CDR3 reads TGTGCCACCAGCAGAGGAGCGCGACAGACGGGCCAAGAGACCCAGTACTTC. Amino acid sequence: CATSRGARQTGQETQYF.